This TCR beta chain came from a study of human T cells and chemical hapten exposure. Study overall: The study patch tested 0.01% DPC on the upper back and read results at 6 days.

Study-level findings and limits: Controls had significantly fewer large CDR3 similarity clusters than were formed by expanded TCRs. The donor cohort had alopecia, so its immune response may not match that of healthy people.

Points on this clonotype: What it binds is not known.

Time point defined: pre-sensitization, week 0. Treatment of the sample: therapeutic diphenylcyclopropenone sensitization with weekly scalp DPC. TCRdb independently ran MiXCR on the RACE reads; one entry per CDR3 protein. Counted here are around 300,000 distinct CDR3 sequences, 7.5% to 9% occurring once; the ten biggest clones make up 0.9% to 1.5%. Sequenced material: whole blood, taken in connection with sensitization to the hapten diphenylcyclopropenone (DPC). The clonotype comes from a man younger than 35 with alopecia areata. Some clones in this sample may be carry-over from other donors' samples.

For the CDR3, the DNA is TGTGCCAGCAGCTTTCAAGCGGGTATGCGAGATACGCAGTATTTT. It encodes CASSFQAGMRDTQYF. The rearrangement joins TRBV7-2 to TRBJ2-3, with D perhaps TRBD2 (6 bases). In germline, CDR1 is SGHTA, CDR2 FQGNSA. This CDR3 has 15 amino acids. The ends were cut back, 3 bases at V and 5 bases at J, with 15 bases in the middle.